This T cell receptor (beta chain) was sequenced for a study of T cell responses to AZD1222 COVID-19 vaccine. Per germline, CDR1 SEHNR and CDR2 FQNEAQ (reference sequence). The CDR3 consists of 15 residues. J was trimmed by 6 bases and V by 5 bases; bases with no gene match: 11. This clone was recorded only once. Profiling relied on immunoSEQ multiplex PCR, and the TCRdb table lists in-frame clones only, not all of them. The table includes 150,000 to 160,000 clones, 88% detected once. Sequenced material: peripheral blood, taken on day 0 of AZD1222 vaccination. This chain joins TRBV7-9 and TRBJ2-7; TRBD1 agrees at 9 bases. The receptor comes from an adult in good health. In DNA form, the CDR3 reads TGTGCCAGCAGCCCCGGGGACAGGGAGTATGGCGAGCAGTACTTC. Protein sequence: CASSPGDREYGEQYF.